This TCR beta chain was captured in a study of OX40 agonist ivuxolimab in advanced cancers. Looking at the study overall: Allowance was made for prior anti-PD-1, anti-PD-L1 or anti-CTLA-4 therapy, and 40% had some. Study findings and constraints: The authors did not determine the antigen specificity of the expanded peripheral T cells.

Sequencing used immunoSEQ multiplex PCR; TCRdb keeps in-frame clones, though not all of them. The sample has approximately 77,000 clones, about 93% seen once. This clone was detected only once. Antigen unknown. The clonotype comes from an adult with an advanced solid tumor such as melanoma, head and neck, liver or kidney cancer. The material was CD4+ or CD8+ T cells sorted from blood, obtained in a trial of the OX40 agonist ivuxolimab.

The CDR3 region has the DNA TGTGCCAGCTCACCTCTGGACAGCCCGGCGTGGACCCAGTACTTC. This translates into CASSPLDSPAWTQYF. The chain links TRBV18 to TRBJ2-5, with D maybe TRBD1 (6 bases). CDR1 is KGHSH, CDR2 LQKENI, per germline. Between the trimmed V and J ends, which lost 3 bases and 7 bases, there was a span of 18 bases. The CDR3 covers 15 residues.